This T cell receptor beta chain comes out of a study of blood T cell repertoires in COVID-19 (dated by TCRdb to the early 2020s). Regarding the study in general: Collaborator samples came from the United States, Italy and Spain and covered acute and convalescent phases of COVID-19. Deeply sampled blood TCRbeta repertoires from subjects exposed to, actively infected with, or recovered from COVID-19 were included in the dataset. Samples came from the ongoing ImmuneRACE study (first 160 participants) plus 1,254 subjects from 6 global collaborators. Where HLA class I and class II types were available, the types were taken from metadata supplied by the sample provider, not from assay-based typing. The prospective study material was composed of cDNA or gDNA derived from T cells, B-cell-depleted T cells, or PBMCs. Sample metadata almost always included a de-identified subject ID, COVID-19 status, age in years and sex. A freely available public database, intended as a resource for researchers studying the immune response to SARS-CoV-2, is where the repertoires were released. Broad study findings and their caveats: The amount of clinical and demographic metadata varied by source and participant and was provided uncurated.

In Seattle, one collaborating source enrolled patients while the infection was active and tracked those patients longitudinally over the course of disease. The collaborating institutions used their own protocols to collect whole blood in K2EDTA tubes. Collaborator samples were shipped for TCRbeta analysis as frozen whole blood, isolated PBMCs, or DNA extracted from either sample type. TCRbeta CDR3 regions were amplified from genomic DNA using the immunoSEQ Assay, a bias-controlled multiplex PCR. Concerning the study's data processing: The number of nucleated cells in each sample was estimated by amplification of reference gene primers within the assay. To quantify the absolute abundance of each unique TCRbeta CDR3 rearrangement, sequence reads were collapsed and filtered. Productive Simpson clonality was computed per sample as the square root of Simpson's diversity index over productive rearrangements. TCRdb limited this immuneACCESS table to in-frame rearrangements with V and J called. A share of clones is missing; checked studies link under half to unresolved V genes, and the rest is unexplained. The DNA gave D and trimming, while V, J and clone size come from that table. This sample gives some 220,000 clones in total; 80% to 95% of them show up just once. The top ten constitute around 0.83% of the sample.

About this clone: Which antigen it targets is not known. No base quality values were provided; no much bigger clone lies one nucleotide off.

The CDR3 contains 20 residues, cysteine and phenylalanine counted. The retained sequence is limited to the CDR3, 60 bases, with the frame set at the first base. Germline trimming: 3 bases from V, 4 bases from J; junction bases outside gene matches: 19. The CDR1 and CDR2 encoded by the germline V gene are SGHRS and YFSETQ. Rearrangement joined TRBV5-1 to TRBJ2-2; 9 bases in between match TRBD2. The sequencing sample was made of peripheral blood. The TCR originated in a man aged 30-40 years with COVID-19, enrolled during active disease. The CDR3 reads CASSSGQSFTSGRTTGELFF. The DNA sequence follows: TGCGCCAGCAGCTCGGGACAGTCCTTTACTAGCGGGCGAACCACCGGGGAGCTGTTTTTT.